This T cell receptor (beta chain) was retrieved from a study of breast tumors, draining lymph nodes, adjacent tissues. TCRdb redid the calling of the multiplex PCR reads with MiXCR, one entry per CDR3 protein. The data show over 130,000 distinct CDR3 sequences, with around a third seen just once and under 2.5% held by the top ten. Breast cancer patients provided tissue from their axillary draining lymph nodes. V was clipped by 0 bases and J by 3 bases, with 9 bases between them. This CDR3 region has 15 residues. CDR1 is SGHKS and CDR2 is YYEKEE in the germline V gene (reference sequence). This clonotype was detected many times. Antigen: not known. Points from the study as a whole: That most tumor T cells come from lymph nodes remained unproven.

This chain connects TRBV5-5 to TRBJ2-2, with D hard to call. The material sequenced was axillary lymph node tissue. This receptor was identified in a female donor with breast cancer. Some clones in this sample may be carry-over from other donors' samples. In nucleotides, the CDR3 is TGTGCCAGCAGCTTGGGGGCCAGTTACACCGGGGAGCTGTTTTTT. Amino acid sequence: CASSLGASYTGELFF.